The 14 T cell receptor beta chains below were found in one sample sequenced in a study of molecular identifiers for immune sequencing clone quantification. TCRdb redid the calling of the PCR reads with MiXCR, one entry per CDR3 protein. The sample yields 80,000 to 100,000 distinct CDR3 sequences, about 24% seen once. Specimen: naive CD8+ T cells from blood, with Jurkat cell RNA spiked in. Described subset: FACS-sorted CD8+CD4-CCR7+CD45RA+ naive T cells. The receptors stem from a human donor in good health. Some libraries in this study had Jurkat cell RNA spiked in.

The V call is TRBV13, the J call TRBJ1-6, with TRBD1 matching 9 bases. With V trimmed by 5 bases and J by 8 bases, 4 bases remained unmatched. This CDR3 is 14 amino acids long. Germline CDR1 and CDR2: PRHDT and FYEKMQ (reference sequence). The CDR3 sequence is CASSPGQGHSPLHF. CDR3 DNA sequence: TGTGCCAGCAGCCCGGGACAGGGTCATTCACCCCTCCACTTT.

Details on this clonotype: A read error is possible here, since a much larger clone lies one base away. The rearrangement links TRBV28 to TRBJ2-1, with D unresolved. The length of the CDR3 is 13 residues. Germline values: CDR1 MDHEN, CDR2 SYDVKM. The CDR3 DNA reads TGTGCCAGCCAGGACGCCCCTTACAATGAGCAGCTCTTC. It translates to CASQDAPYNEQLF. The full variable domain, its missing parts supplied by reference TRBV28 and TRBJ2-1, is DVKVTQSSRYLVKRTGEKVFLECVQDMDHENMFWYRQDPGLGLRLIYFSYDVKMKEKGDIPEGYSVSREKKERFSLILESASTNQTSMYLCASQDAPYNEQLFGPGTRLTVL.

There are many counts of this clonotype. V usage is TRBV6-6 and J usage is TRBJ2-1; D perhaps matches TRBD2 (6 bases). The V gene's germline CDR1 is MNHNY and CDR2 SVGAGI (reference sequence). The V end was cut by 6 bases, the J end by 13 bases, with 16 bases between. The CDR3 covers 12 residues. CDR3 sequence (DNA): TGTGCCAGCAGCTTATTTACGGGGGTACAGTTCTTC. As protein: CASSLFTGVQFF.

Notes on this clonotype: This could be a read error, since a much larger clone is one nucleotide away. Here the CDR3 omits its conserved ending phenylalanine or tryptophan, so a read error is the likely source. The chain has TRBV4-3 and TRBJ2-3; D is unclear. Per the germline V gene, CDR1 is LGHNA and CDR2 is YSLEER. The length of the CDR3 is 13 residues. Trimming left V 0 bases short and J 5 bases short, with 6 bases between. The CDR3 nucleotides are TGCGCCAGCAGCCAAGATCCGAAAGATACGCAGTATCTT. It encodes CASSQDPKDTQYL.

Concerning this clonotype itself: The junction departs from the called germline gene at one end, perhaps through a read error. CDR3 protein: CASSLGLGTDSYEQCF. In DNA, the CDR3 is TGTGCCAGCAGCTTAGGCCTGGGGACTGACTCCTACGAGCAGTGCTTC. The chain is built from TRBV13 and TRBJ2-7; maybe TRBD2 (6 bases). This CDR3 is built from 16 residues. The germline CDR1 and CDR2 sequences are PRHDT and FYEKMQ (reference sequence). Full variable domain (outside the CDR3, taken from reference TRBV13 and TRBJ2-7): AAGVIQSPRHLIKEKRETATLKCYPIPRHDTVYWYQQGPGQDPQFLISFYEKMQSDKGSIPDRFSAQQFSDYHSELNMSSLELGDSALYFCASSLGLGTDSYEQCFGPGTRLTVT.

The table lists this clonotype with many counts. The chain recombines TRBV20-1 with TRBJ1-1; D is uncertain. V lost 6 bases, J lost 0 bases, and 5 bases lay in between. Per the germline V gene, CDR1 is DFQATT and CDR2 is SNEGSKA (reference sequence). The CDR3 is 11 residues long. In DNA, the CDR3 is TGCAGTGCCAAGATGAACACTGAAGCTTTCTTT. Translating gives CSAKMNTEAFF.

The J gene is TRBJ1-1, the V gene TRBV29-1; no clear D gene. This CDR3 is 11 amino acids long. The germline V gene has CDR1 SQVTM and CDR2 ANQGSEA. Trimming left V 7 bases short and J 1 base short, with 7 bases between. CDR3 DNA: TGCAGCGGACCTGGGAACACTGAAGCTTTCTTT. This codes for CSGPGNTEAFF.

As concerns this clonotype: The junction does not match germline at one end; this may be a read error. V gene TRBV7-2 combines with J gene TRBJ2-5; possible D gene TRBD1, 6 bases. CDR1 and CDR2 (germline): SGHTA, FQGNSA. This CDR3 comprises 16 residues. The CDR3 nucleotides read TGTGCCCGCAGCTTAGGTTCACAGGGCGTTGGGGAGACCCAGTACTTC. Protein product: CARSLGSQGVGETQYF.

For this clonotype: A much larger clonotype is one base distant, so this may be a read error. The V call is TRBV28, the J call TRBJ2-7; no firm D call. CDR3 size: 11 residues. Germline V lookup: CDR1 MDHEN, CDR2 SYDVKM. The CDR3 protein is CASTDSYERYF. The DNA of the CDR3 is TGTGCCAGCACCGACTCCTACGAGCGGTACTTC.

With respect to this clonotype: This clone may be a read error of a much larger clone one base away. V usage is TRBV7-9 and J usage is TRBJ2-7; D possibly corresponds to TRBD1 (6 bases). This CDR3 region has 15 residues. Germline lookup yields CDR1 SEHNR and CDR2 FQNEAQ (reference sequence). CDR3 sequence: CASSSVQGPPYEQHF. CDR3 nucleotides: TGTGCCAGCAGCTCGGTACAGGGACCACCCTACGAGCAGCACTTC.

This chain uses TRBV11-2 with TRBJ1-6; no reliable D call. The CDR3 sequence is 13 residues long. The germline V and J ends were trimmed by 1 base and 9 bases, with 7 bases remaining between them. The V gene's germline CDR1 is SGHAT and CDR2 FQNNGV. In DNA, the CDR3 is TGTGCCAGCAGCTTAGTTGCGGGTTCACCCCTCCACTTT. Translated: CASSLVAGSPLHF. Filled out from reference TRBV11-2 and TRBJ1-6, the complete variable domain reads EAGVAQSPRYKIIEKRQSVAFWCNPISGHATLYWYQQILGQGPKLLIQFQNNGVVDDSQLPKDRFSAERLKGVDSTLKIQPAKLEDSAVYLCASSLVAGSPLHFGNGTRLTVT.

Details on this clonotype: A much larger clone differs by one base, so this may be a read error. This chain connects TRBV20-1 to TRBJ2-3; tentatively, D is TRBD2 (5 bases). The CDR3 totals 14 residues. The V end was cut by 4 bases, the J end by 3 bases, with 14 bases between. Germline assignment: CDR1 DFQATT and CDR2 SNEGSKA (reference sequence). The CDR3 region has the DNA TGCAGTGCTAAGGAACCTAGCTTAACAGATACGCAGTATTTT. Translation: CSAKEPSLTDTQYF.

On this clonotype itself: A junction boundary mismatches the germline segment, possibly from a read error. The CDR3 region is CAGSFWGEGTEAFF. CDR3 coding DNA: TGTGCCGGCAGTTTTTGGGGTGAGGGGACTGAAGCTTTCTTT. The rearrangement joins TRBV12-3 or TRBV12-4 to TRBJ1-1, with D tentatively TRBD1 (5 bases). This CDR3 is built from 14 residues.

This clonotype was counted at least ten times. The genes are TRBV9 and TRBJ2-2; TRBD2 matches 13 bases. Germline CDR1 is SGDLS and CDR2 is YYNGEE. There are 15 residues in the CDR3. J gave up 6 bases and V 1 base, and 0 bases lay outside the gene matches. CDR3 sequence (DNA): TGTGCCAGCAGCGTAACTAGCGGGAGGGCCGGGGAGCTGTTTTTT. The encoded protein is CASSVTSGRAGELFF.